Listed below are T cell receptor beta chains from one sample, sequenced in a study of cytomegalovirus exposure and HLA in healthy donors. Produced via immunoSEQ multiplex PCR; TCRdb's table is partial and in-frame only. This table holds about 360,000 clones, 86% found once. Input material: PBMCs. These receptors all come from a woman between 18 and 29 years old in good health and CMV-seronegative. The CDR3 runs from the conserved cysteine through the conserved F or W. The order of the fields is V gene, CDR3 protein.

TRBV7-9	CASSLYGRDSGANVLTF
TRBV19	CASSRTSGVYEQYF
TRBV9	CASSVDGVDGGEQFF
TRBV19	CASSIGLAGTKETQYF
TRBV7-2	CATAGYAEAFF
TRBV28	CASSLSSRFYEQYF
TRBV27	CASSSRGGTSVSNEQFF
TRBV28	CASIRSGSREQYF
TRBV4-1	CASSPSGVAGSHSYNEQFF
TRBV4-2	CASSLNRDPHQPQHF
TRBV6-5	CASRASRGGYTF
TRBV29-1	CSVGGETQYF
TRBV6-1	CASSRDRETDTQYF
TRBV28	CASSSTGELTYEQYF
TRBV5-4	CASSPGQGMYEQYF
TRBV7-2	CASSLGAGPYNEQFF
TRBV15	CATSQRYGGGDTGELFF
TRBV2	CASIFPPGQNSPLHF
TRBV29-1	CSARGLAGTDTQYF
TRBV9	CASSPLGGTTDTQYF
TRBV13	CASSLWGVSAEGTEAFF
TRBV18	CASSPRGQGPRPNYGYTF
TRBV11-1	CASTPRGNPYEQYF
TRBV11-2	CASSIVAGGLTDTQYF
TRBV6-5	CASSSGGGAQQPQHF
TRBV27	CASSLLGTGSYEQYF
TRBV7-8	CASSPGDSRAGELFF
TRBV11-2	CASSSRSGSTDTQYF
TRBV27	CASSLSGTDPYEQYF
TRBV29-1	CSVPAGQGAIAGELFF
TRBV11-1	CASSLTLAGKETQYF
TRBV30	CARGYSSTDTQYF
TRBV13	CASSESGASYEQYF
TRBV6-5	CASRGGGADTQYF
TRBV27	CASSPTRTSGTYEQYF
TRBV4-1	CASSGTSTYNEQFF
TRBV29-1	CSVDGGPWDTQYF
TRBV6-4	CASSDSLGGTDTQYF
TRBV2	CASSPSPRSNQPQHF
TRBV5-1	CASSLGPRGTNEKLFF
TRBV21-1	CASSPRDLYEQYF
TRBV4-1	CASSQPNRDEAFF
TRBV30	CAGIFPGQGASYEQYF
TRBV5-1	CASSSPGSGNTIYF
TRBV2	CATRGADTEAFF
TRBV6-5	CASSYWQGNQETQYF
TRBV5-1	CASSLALGSTDTQYF
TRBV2	CASSGAINEQFF
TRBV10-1	CASSSGESSYEQYF
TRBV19	CASSIIRGVGTDTQYF
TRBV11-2	CASSPLAGAPQETQYF
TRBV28	CASSTFGQGRYEQYF
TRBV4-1	CASSQGLEQFF
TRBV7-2	CASSQDWNSYEQYF